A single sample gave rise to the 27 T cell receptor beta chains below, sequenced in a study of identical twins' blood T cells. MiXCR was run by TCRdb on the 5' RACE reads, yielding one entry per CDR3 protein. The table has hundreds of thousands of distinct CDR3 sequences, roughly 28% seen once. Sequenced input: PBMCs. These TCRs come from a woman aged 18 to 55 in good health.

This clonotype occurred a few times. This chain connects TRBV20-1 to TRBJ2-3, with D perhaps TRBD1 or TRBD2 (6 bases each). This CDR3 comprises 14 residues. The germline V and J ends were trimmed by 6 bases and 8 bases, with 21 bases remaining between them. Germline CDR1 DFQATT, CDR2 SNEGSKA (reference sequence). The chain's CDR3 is CSASSGGAQGTQYF. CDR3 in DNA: TGCAGTGCCAGCTCTGGAGGGGCACAGGGTACGCAGTATTTT.

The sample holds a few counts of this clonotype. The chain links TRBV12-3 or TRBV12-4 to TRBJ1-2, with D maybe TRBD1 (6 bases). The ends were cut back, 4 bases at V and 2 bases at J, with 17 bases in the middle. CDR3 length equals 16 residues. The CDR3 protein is CASSSGRWGQNYGYTF. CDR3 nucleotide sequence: TGTGCCAGCAGTTCCGGGAGGTGGGGACAAAACTATGGCTACACCTTC.

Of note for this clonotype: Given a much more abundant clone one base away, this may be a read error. The DNA for the CDR3 is TGTGCCAGCACCGTCTTAGCGGGAGGGATTGTAGATACGCAGTATTTT. This encodes CASTVLAGGIVDTQYF. This chain links TRBV2 with TRBJ2-3; TRBD2 matches at 11 bases. Unmatched junction bases numbered 11, after V lost 7 bases and J lost 5 bases. CDR1 is SNHLY, CDR2 FYNNEI, per germline. CDR3 size: 16 residues.

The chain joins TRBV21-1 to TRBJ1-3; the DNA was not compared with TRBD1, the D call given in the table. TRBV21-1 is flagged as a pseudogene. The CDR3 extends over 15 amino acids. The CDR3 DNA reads TGTGCCGGCAGCAGCGGGGCCAAAACTGGAAACACCATATATTTT. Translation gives CAGSSGAKTGNTIYF.

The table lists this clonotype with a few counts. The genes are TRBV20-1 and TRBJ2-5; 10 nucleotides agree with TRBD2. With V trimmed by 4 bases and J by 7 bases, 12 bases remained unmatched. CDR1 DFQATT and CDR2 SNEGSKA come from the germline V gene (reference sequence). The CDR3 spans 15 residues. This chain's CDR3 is CSANGRLAGVGTQYF. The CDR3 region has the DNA TGCAGTGCTAACGGGAGGCTAGCGGGAGTCGGGACCCAGTACTTC.

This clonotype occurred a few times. The CDR3 nucleotides are TGCGCCAGCAGGGAACTAGCGGGGGCCTACAATGAGCAGTTCTTC. It codes for CASRELAGAYNEQFF. The gene calls are TRBV10-2 and TRBJ2-1; 11 positions match TRBD2. With 6 bases clipped from V and 2 bases from J, the junction kept 3 bases outside the gene matches. The germline gives CDR1 WSHSY, CDR2 SAAADI. This CDR3 has 15 residues.

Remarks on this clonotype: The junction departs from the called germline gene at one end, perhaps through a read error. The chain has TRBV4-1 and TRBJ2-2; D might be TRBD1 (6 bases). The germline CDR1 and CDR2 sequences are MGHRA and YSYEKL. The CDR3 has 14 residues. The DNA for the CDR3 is TGCACCAGCAGCACACATCAGGGGACCGGGGAGCTGTTTTTT. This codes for CTSSTHQGTGELFF.

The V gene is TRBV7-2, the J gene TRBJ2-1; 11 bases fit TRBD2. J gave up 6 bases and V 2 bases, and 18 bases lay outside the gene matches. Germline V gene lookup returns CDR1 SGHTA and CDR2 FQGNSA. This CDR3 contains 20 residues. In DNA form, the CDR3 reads TGTGCCAGCAGCTTATTAGTTATCGGACGACTAGCGGGGACTGGCAATGAGCAGTTCTTC. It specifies CASSLLVIGRLAGTGNEQFF.

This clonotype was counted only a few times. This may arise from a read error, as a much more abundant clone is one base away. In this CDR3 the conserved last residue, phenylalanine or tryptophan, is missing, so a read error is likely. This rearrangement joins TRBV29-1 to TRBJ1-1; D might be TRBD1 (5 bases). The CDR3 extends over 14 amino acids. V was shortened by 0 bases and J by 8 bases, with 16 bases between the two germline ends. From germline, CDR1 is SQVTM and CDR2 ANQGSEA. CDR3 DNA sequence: TGCAGCGTTGAAGATAACCCCACGGGGACCGAAGCTTTCTCT. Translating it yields CSVEDNPTGTEAFS.

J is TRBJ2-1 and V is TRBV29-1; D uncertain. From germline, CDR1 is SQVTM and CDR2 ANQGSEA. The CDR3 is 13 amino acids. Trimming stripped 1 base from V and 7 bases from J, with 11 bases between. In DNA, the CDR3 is TGCAGCGTTGAAGTGGGCAGGCTAAATGAGCAGTTCTTC. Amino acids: CSVEVGRLNEQFF.

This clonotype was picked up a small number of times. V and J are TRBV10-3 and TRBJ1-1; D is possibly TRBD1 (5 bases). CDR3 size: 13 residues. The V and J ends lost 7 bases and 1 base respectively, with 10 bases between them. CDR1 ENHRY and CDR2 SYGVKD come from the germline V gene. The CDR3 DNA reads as TGTGCCATCACGATGGGGCCGAACACTGAAGCTTTCTTT. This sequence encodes CAITMGPNTEAFF.

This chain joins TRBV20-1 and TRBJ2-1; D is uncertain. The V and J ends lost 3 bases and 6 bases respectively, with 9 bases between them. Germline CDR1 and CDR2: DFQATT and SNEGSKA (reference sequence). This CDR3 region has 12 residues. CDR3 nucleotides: TGCAGTGCTAGTGTAGGATTCAATGAGCAGTTCTTC. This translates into CSASVGFNEQFF.

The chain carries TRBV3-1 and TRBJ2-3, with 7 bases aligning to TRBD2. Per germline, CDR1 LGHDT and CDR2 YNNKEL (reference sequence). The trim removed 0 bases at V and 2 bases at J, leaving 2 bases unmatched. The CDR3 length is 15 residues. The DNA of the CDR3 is TGTGCCAGCAGCCAAGAAGCGGGGACCACAGATACGCAGTATTTT. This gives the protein CASSQEAGTTDTQYF.

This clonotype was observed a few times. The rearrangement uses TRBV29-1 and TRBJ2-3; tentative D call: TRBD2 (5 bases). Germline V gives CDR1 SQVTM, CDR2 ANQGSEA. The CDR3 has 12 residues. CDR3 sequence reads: CSVRAGTDTQYF. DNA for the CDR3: TGCAGTGTGAGGGCGGGCACAGATACGCAGTATTTT.

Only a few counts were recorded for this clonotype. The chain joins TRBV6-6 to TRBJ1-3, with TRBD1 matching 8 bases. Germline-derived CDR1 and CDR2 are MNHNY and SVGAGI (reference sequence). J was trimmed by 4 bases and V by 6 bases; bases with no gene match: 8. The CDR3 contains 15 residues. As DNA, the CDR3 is TGTGCCAGCAGGGACTGGGGGACAGGAGGAAACACCATATATTTT. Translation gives CASRDWGTGGNTIYF.

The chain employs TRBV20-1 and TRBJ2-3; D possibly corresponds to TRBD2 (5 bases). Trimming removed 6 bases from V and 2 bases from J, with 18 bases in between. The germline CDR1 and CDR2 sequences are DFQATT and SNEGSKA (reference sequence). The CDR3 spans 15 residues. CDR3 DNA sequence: TGCAGTGCATATCCCAGCGGAGGTTTCACAGATACGCAGTATTTT. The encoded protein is CSAYPSGGFTDTQYF.

CDR3 region: CASSPLDRTPLHF. CDR3 in DNA: TGTGCCAGCTCACCTCTCGACAGGACACCCCTCCACTTT. The chain combines TRBV18 with TRBJ1-6; TRBD1 might be the D (6 bases). CDR1 is KGHSH, CDR2 LQKENI, per germline. V shed 3 bases and J shed 11 bases, with 11 bases lying between them. The CDR3 runs 13 residues. Together with reference TRBV18 and TRBJ1-6, the CDR3 gives the full variable domain: NAGVMQNPRHLVRRRGQEARLRCSPMKGHSHVYWYRQLPEEGLKFMVYLQKENIIDESGMPKERFSAEFPKEGPSILRIQQVVRGDSAAYFCASSPLDRTPLHFGNGTRLTVT.

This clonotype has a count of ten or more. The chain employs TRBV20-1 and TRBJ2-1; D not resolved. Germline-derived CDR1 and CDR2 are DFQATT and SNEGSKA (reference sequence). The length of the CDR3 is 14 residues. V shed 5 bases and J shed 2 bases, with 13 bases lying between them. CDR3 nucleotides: TGCAGTGCTCCTATTCTGTCAGCCTACAATGAGCAGTTCTTC. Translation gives CSAPILSAYNEQFF.

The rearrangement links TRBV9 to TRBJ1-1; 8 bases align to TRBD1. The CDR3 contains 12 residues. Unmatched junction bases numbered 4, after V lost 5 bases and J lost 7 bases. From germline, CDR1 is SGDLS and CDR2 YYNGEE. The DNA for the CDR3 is TGTGCCAGCAGGGACACAGGGGGTGAAGCTTTCTTT. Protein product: CASRDTGGEAFF.

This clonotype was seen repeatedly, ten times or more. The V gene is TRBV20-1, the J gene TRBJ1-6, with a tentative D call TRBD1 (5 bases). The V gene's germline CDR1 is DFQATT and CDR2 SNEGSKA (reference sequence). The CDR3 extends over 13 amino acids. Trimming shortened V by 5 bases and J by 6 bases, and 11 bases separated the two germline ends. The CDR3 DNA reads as TGCAGTGCTGTGAAGCAGGGTAATTCACCCCTCCACTTT. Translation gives CSAVKQGNSPLHF.

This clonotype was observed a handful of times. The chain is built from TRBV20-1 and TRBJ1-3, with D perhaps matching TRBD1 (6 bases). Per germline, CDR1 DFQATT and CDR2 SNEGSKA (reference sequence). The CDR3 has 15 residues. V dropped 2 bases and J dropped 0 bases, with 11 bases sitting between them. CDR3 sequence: CSARKDRTSGNTIYF. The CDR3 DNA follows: TGCAGTGCTAGAAAGGACAGAACCTCTGGAAACACCATATATTTT.

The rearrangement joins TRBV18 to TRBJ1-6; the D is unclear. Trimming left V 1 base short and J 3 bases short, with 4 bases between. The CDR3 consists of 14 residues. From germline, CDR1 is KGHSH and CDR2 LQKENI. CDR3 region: CASSPQDYNSPLHF. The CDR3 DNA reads TGTGCCAGCTCACCACAGGACTATAATTCACCCCTCCACTTT.

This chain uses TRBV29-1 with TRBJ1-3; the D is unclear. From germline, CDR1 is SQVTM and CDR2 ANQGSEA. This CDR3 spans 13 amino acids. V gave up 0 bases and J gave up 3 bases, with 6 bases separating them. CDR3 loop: CSVEDRDGNTIYF. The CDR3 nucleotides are TGCAGCGTTGAAGACCGGGATGGAAACACCATATATTTT. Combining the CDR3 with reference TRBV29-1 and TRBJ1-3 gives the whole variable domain SAVISQKPSRDICQRGTSLTIQCQVDSQVTMMFWYRQQPGQSLTLIATANQGSEATYESGFVIDKFPISRPNLTFSTLTVSNMSPEDSSIYLCSVEDRDGNTIYFGEGSWLTVV.

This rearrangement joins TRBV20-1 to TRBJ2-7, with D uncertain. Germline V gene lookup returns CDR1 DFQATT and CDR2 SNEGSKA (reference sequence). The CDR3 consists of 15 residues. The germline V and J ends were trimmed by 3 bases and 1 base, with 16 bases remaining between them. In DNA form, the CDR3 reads TGCAGTGCTAGGGCTCGGACGGCTTCTTCCTACGAGCAGTACTTC. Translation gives CSARARTASSYEQYF.

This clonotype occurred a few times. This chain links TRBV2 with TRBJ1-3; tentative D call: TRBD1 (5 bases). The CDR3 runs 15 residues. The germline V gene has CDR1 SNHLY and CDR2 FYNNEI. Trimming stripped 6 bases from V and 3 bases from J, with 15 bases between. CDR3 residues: CASRKSGLSGNTIYF. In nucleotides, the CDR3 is TGTGCCAGCAGGAAGTCGGGGCTCAGTGGAAACACCATATATTTT.

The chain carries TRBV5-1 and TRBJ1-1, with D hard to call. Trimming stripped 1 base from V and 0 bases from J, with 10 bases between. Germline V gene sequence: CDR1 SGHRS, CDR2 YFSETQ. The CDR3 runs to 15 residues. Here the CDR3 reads CASSLYRGVNTEAFF. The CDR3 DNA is TGCGCCAGCAGCTTGTACCGGGGAGTGAACACTGAAGCTTTCTTT.

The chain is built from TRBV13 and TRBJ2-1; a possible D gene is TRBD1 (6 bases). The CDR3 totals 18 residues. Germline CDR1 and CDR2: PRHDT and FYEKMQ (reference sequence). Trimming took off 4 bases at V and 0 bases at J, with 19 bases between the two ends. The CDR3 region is CASSSRHDRTVSYNEQFF. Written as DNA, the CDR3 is TGTGCCAGCAGCTCCCGACACGATAGGACAGTCTCCTACAATGAGCAGTTCTTC. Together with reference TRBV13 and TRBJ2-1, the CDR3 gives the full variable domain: AAGVIQSPRHLIKEKRETATLKCYPIPRHDTVYWYQQGPGQDPQFLISFYEKMQSDKGSIPDRFSAQQFSDYHSELNMSSLELGDSALYFCASSSRHDRTVSYNEQFFGPGTRLTVL.